The 10 T cell receptor beta chains given below trace back to one sample, sequenced in a study of T-cell reconstitution after alpha-beta-depleted transplantation in children. The TCRbeta library was prepared with unique molecular identifiers. TCRdb redid the calling of the PCR reads with MiXCR, one entry per CDR3 protein. The data contain about 980,000 distinct CDR3 sequences, about 31% of them seen just once; the ten biggest clones take up roughly 30%. Sample: PBMCs, mostly from graft donor cells, taken 360 days after TCRalphabeta/CD19-depleted stem cell transplant. The origin of the receptors is a boy younger than two who had a stem cell transplant for SCID, so the T cells may come from the graft donor.

This clonotype was observed a handful of times. The chain combines TRBV21-1 with TRBJ2-6; the table's D gene call, TRBD2, was not cross checked with the DNA. TRBV21-1 is deemed a pseudogene. This CDR3 has 16 residues. CDR3 protein: CASPGHLPSGANVLTF. The CDR3 DNA is TGTGCCAGTCCGGGGCACCTCCCTTCTGGGGCCAACGTCCTGACTTTC.

In its sample, this clonotype was seen once. The V call is TRBV4-3, the J call TRBJ1-5; D is unclear. The germline gives CDR1 LGHNA, CDR2 YSLEER. The CDR3 loop spans 13 amino acids. The V gene lost 0 bases and the J gene lost 5 bases, with 5 bases spanning the gap. The CDR3 coding sequence is TGCGCCAGCAGCCAAGAGTCAGATCAGCCCCAGCATTTT. This translates into CASSQESDQPQHF.

V usage is TRBV10-3 and J usage is TRBJ2-3; 12 positions agree with TRBD1. Germline V CDR1 and CDR2: ENHRY, SYGVKD. This CDR3 is built from 18 residues. With V trimmed by 4 bases and J by 5 bases, 13 bases remained unmatched. CDR3 bases: TGTGCCATCAGTGTGTTAGACCCGGGACAGGGGGCGAGAGATACGCAGTATTTT. Protein: CAISVLDPGQGARDTQYF.

This clonotype was observed a handful of times. The V and J genes are TRBV20-1 and TRBJ1-1; D uncertain. V gave up 0 bases and J gave up 4 bases, with 6 bases separating them. Germline V gene sequence: CDR1 DFQATT, CDR2 SNEGSKA (reference sequence). This CDR3 region has 12 residues. The CDR3 reads CSAREGSTEAFF. CDR3 nucleotide sequence: TGCAGTGCTAGAGAAGGGAGCACTGAAGCTTTCTTT.

The chain joins TRBV28 to TRBJ1-2, with TRBD1 identical over 7 bases. With 3 bases clipped from V and 6 bases from J, the junction kept 10 bases outside the gene matches. CDR1 and CDR2 (germline): MDHEN, SYDVKM. The CDR3 extends over 15 amino acids. CDR3 nucleotides: TGTGCCAGCAGTTTTCTTCTTACAGGGGCAAATGGCTACACCTTC. Its translation is CASSFLLTGANGYTF.

This chain links TRBV6-1 with TRBJ2-5; 10 bases map to TRBD2. The V segment lost 5 bases and the J segment 0 bases; nucleotides outside the gene matches: 6. This CDR3 has 16 residues. Germline CDR1 MNHNS, CDR2 SASEGT. CDR3: CASSQPGTSDQETQYF. CDR3 coding DNA: TGTGCCAGCAGTCAACCCGGGACTAGCGACCAAGAGACCCAGTACTTC.

This clonotype was counted only a few times. This chain uses TRBV6-1 with TRBJ1-1; 7 bases map to TRBD1. The germline V gene encodes CDR1 MNHNS and CDR2 SASEGT. The CDR3 has 13 residues. Losses at the gene ends were 6 bases for V and 10 bases for J; bases not matched to a gene: 11. For the CDR3, the DNA is TGTGCCAGCAGCCTGGGACAGCGGAGTCGAGCTTTCTTT. It specifies CASSLGQRSRAFF.

This chain links TRBV5-1 with TRBJ2-3, with TRBD2 matching 8 bases. The CDR3 loop spans 17 amino acids. Germline lookup yields CDR1 SGHRS and CDR2 YFSETQ. Trimming at V came to 4 bases and at J to 4 bases, leaving 14 bases not matched to a gene. The CDR3 is CASSPGDPGLVADTQYF. DNA of the CDR3: TGCGCCAGCAGCCCTGGGGATCCGGGACTAGTCGCAGATACGCAGTATTTT. Full variable domain (rest looked up from reference TRBV5-1 and TRBJ2-3): KAGVTQTPRYLIKTRGQQVTLSCSPISGHRSVSWYQQTPGQGLQFLFEYFSETQRNKGNFPGRFSGRQFSNSRSEMNVSTLELGDSALYLCASSPGDPGLVADTQYFGPGTRLTVL.

This clonotype was detected a few times. The V call is TRBV5-1, the J call TRBJ2-5, with 7 bases fitting TRBD1. The J segment lost 1 base and the V segment lost 2 bases, leaving 14 bases of the junction unmatched. CDR1 is SGHRS and CDR2 is YFSETQ in the germline V gene. The CDR3 totals 18 residues. The DNA for the CDR3 is TGCGCCAGCAGCTTCGAGTTTTATCGTTCAGGGGGCCAAGAGACCCAGTACTTC. It specifies CASSFEFYRSGGQETQYF.

A few counts support this clonotype. The V gene is TRBV5-5, the J gene TRBJ1-6; D gene ambiguous. V was trimmed by 0 bases and J by 13 bases, leaving 17 bases between them. The germline V gene has CDR1 SGHKS and CDR2 YYEKEE (reference sequence). This CDR3 comprises 15 residues. The CDR3 DNA reads as TGTGCCAGCAGCTTGGTCTTCAGGTTGTATATTCCCCTCCACTTT. Translation gives CASSLVFRLYIPLHF.